The 9 T cell receptor beta chains given below trace back to one sample, sequenced in a study of Ad26.COV2.S vaccination and SARS-CoV-2 variants. Treatment defined: some 20 received Ad26.COV2.S at low or high dose, single or two shots; roughly 5 received placebo; per-sample allocation not given. All samples were drawn on day 63, counting from the first vaccine or placebo injection. Profiled with immunoSEQ multiplex PCR; TCRdb holds only in-frame clones, not every one. The sample carries roughly 300,000 clones, 80% to 90% recorded once. This sample comprised peripheral blood, obtained in a trial of Ad26.COV2.S vaccine versus placebo. The receptor source for this set is a person aged 18 to 65 who received the Ad26.COV2.S COVID-19 vaccine or a placebo.

This chain uses TRBV6-1 with TRBJ2-7; the match to TRBD1 covers 7 bases. Germline CDR1 reads MNHNS; CDR2 reads SASEGT. V shed 1 base, J shed 1 base, and the junction held 1 base outside the gene matches. The CDR3 covers 14 residues. The CDR3 here is CASSEEGQSYEQYF. CDR3 DNA sequence: TGTGCCAGCAGTGAAGAGGGACAGTCCTACGAGCAGTACTTC.

The J gene is TRBJ2-1, the V gene TRBV7-2; D might be TRBD2 (6 bases). The germline gives CDR1 SGHTA, CDR2 FQGNSA. The CDR3 extends over 13 amino acids. Trimming removed 8 bases from V and 6 bases from J, with 14 bases in between. CDR3 coding DNA: TGTGCCAGCCACGAGACTAGGGGCAATGAGCAGTTCTTC. Translating it yields CASHETRGNEQFF. Full variable domain (outside the CDR3, taken from reference TRBV7-2 and TRBJ2-1): GAGVSQSPSNKVTEKGKDVELRCDPISGHTALYWYRQSLGQGLEFLIYFQGNSAPDKSGLPSDRFSAERTGGSVSTLTIQRTQQEDSAVYLCASHETRGNEQFFGPGTRLTVL.

The count of this clone is one. The rearrangement links TRBV4-2 to TRBJ1-1; D is possibly TRBD1 (5 bases). The CDR3 runs 14 residues. Germline values: CDR1 LGHNA, CDR2 YNFKEQ. V was trimmed by 3 bases and J by 1 base, leaving 9 bases between them. CDR3 coding DNA: TGTGCCAGCAGCCATATAGGGGAGAACACTGAAGCTTTCTTT. It encodes CASSHIGENTEAFF.

This chain links TRBV13 with TRBJ2-7; 7 bases are a match to TRBD1. Germline V gives CDR1 PRHDT, CDR2 FYEKMQ (reference sequence). Losses at the gene ends were 5 bases for V and 2 bases for J; bases not matched to a gene: 6. This CDR3 is 14 amino acids long. The CDR3 DNA follows: TGTGCCAGCAGCCCCCGACAGGGAACCTACGAGCAGTACTTC. Amino acid sequence: CASSPRQGTYEQYF.

The chain links TRBV6-5 to TRBJ2-5; D is perhaps TRBD1 (6 bases). V was clipped by 6 bases and J by 7 bases, with 21 bases between them. This CDR3 spans 15 amino acids. Germline V lookup: CDR1 MNHEY, CDR2 SVGAGI. The CDR3 loop reads CASRQTSGVCGTQYF. The CDR3 DNA is TGTGCCAGCAGACAAACCTCAGGGGTTTGTGGGACCCAGTACTTC.

This chain uses TRBV19 with TRBJ2-3; TRBD2 matches at 11 bases. This CDR3 region has 16 residues. The J segment lost 5 bases and the V segment lost 5 bases, leaving 9 bases of the junction unmatched. Looked up from germline, CDR1 is LNHDA and CDR2 is SQIVND (reference sequence). CDR3: CASSLLLAGVRDTQYF. The CDR3 bases are TGTGCCAGTAGTCTTCTACTAGCGGGAGTGAGAGATACGCAGTATTTT.

This clone was observed a single time. The genes are TRBV15 and TRBJ2-1, with 14 bases lining up with TRBD2. V lost 2 bases and J lost 5; bases outside the gene matches: 11. CDR1 LNHNV and CDR2 YYDKDF come from the germline V gene (reference sequence). CDR3 size: 19 residues. CDR3: CATSRNSQGLAGADNEQFF. CDR3 in DNA: TGTGCCACCAGCAGAAATTCTCAGGGACTAGCGGGGGCAGACAATGAGCAGTTCTTC.

This clone was counted a single time. The chain couples TRBV5-1 to TRBJ2-1, with D uncertain. The CDR3 has 16 residues. V dropped 6 bases and J dropped 3 bases, with 19 bases sitting between them. CDR1 is SGHRS, CDR2 YFSETQ, per germline. In DNA form, the CDR3 reads TGCGCCAGCACCCCGTTGGGCCTCGGCGGCTACAATGAGCAGTTCTTC. As protein: CASTPLGLGGYNEQFF.

This clone has at least ten counts. The chain joins TRBV9 to TRBJ2-2; either TRBD1 or TRBD2 may fit D (6 bases each). The CDR3 has 16 amino acids. V lost 5 bases and J 7 bases, leaving 21 bases between the germline ends. Germline-derived CDR1 and CDR2 are SGDLS and YYNGEE. The DNA for the CDR3 is TGTGCCAGCAGTCCCCCTGGGAAGGGGGGATACGGGGAGCTGTTTTTT. Its protein is CASSPPGKGGYGELFF.